The rows below give T cell receptor beta chains drawn from one sample of a study of PD-1 blockade in classical Hodgkin lymphoma. Using immunoSEQ multiplex PCR, the repertoire was profiled, and TCRdb retains in-frame clones only, with some absent. The sample consists of more than 25,000 clones, around 88% of them appearing once. The input for sequencing was CD8+ T cells from blood, taken at baseline. The receptors derive from a human donor with classical Hodgkin lymphoma. Each CDR3 is given with its conserved first and last residue. Fields, in order: clone size, J gene, V gene, D gene, CDR3 protein, CDR3 DNA. The D gene is left open where the match is weak. Clone size is shown for a subset of rows, as once, few, many or a class of expanded clone.

clone_size: -
j_call: TRBJ2-1
v_call: TRBV28
d_call: -
cdr3_aa: CASSLLPLEEQFF
cdr3_nt: TGTGCCAGCAGTTTACTCCCACTAGAAGAGCAGTTCTTC

clone_size: -
j_call: TRBJ2-1
v_call: TRBV2
d_call: -
cdr3_aa: CASPRAGADEQFF
cdr3_nt: TGTGCCAGCCCGAGGGCAGGGGCCGATGAGCAGTTCTTC

clone_size: few
j_call: TRBJ1-2
v_call: TRBV10-1
d_call: -
cdr3_aa: CASSEFKSGATGYTF
cdr3_nt: TGCGCCAGCAGTGAGTTCAAGTCCGGGGCTACTGGCTACACCTTC

clone_size: -
j_call: TRBJ2-1
v_call: TRBV7-6
d_call: TRBD2
cdr3_aa: CASSLAVGLAGGREQFF
cdr3_nt: TGTGCCAGCAGCTTAGCAGTTGGACTAGCGGGAGGAAGAGAGCAGTTCTTC

clone_size: -
j_call: TRBJ2-4
v_call: TRBV2
d_call: -
cdr3_aa: CASIGLQGKNIQYF
cdr3_nt: TGTGCCAGCATCGGATTACAGGGCAAAAACATTCAGTACTTC

clone_size: -
j_call: TRBJ2-5
v_call: TRBV9
d_call: -
cdr3_aa: CASSPPPPGRQETQYF
cdr3_nt: TGTGCCAGCAGCCCTCCTCCCCCCGGCCGCCAAGAGACCCAGTACTTC

clone_size: once
j_call: TRBJ2-3
v_call: TRBV4-2
d_call: TRBD2
cdr3_aa: CASSQAKSLAGVTDTQYF
cdr3_nt: TGTGCCAGCAGCCAAGCTAAATCACTAGCGGGAGTGACAGATACGCAGTATTTT

clone_size: -
j_call: TRBJ1-5
v_call: TRBV15
d_call: -
cdr3_aa: CATTQGGPQHF
cdr3_nt: TGTGCCACCACTCAAGGGGGGCCCCAGCATTTT

clone_size: once
j_call: TRBJ2-7
v_call: TRBV7-9
d_call: TRBD2
cdr3_aa: CASSLGGGVEQYF
cdr3_nt: TGTGCCAGCAGCTTAGGGGGAGGGGTCGAGCAGTACTTC

clone_size: few
j_call: TRBJ1-2
v_call: TRBV7-9
d_call: TRBD1
cdr3_aa: CASSLGDRVNYGYTF
cdr3_nt: TGTGCCAGCAGCCTAGGGGACAGGGTTAACTATGGCTACACCTTC